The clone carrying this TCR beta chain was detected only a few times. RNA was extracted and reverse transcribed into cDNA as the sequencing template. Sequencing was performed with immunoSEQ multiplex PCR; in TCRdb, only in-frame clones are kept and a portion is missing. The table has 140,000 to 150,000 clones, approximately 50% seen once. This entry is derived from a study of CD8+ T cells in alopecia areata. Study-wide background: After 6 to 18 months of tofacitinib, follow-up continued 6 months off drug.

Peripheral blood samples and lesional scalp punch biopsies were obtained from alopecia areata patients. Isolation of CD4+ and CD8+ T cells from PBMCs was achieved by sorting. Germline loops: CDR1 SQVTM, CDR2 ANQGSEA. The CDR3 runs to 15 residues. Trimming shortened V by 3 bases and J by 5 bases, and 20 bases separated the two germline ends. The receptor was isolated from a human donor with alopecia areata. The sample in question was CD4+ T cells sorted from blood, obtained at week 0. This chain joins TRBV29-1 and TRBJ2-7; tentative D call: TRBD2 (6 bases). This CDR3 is CSVDDIVRERDEQYF. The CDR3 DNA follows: TGCAGCGTTGACGACATCGTTCGGGAGCGGGACGAGCAGTACTTC.